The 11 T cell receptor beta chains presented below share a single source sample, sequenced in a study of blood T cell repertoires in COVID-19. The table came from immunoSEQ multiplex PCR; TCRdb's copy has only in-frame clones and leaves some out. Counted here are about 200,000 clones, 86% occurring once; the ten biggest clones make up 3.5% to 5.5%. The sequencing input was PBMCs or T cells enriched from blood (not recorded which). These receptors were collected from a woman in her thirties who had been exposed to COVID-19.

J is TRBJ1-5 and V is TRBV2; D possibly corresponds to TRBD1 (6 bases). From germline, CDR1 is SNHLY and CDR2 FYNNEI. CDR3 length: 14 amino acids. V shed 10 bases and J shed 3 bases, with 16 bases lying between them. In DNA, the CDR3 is TGTGCCATCCGCTCAGGGGTTTCCAATCAGCCCCAGCATTTT. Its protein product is CAIRSGVSNQPQHF.

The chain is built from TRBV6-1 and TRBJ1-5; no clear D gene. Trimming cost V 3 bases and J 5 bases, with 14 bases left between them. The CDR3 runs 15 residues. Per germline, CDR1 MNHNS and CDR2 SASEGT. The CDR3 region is CASSDHSRGDQPQHF. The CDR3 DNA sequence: TGTGCCAGCAGTGATCACAGCCGGGGAGATCAGCCCCAGCATTTT.

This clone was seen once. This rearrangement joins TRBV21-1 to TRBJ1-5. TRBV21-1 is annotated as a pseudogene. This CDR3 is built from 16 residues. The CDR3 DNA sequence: TGTGCCAGCAGCAGAGGGGGGGTTTACAGCAATCAGCCCCAGCATTTT. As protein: CASSRGGVYSNQPQHF.

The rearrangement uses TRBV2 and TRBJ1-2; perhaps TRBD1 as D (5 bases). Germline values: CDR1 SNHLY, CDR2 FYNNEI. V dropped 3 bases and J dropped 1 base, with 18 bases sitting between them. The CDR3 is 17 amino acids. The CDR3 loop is CASSEAGGLHLNYGYTF. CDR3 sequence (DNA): TGTGCCAGCAGTGAGGCGGGGGGGTTACACCTTAACTATGGCTACACCTTC.

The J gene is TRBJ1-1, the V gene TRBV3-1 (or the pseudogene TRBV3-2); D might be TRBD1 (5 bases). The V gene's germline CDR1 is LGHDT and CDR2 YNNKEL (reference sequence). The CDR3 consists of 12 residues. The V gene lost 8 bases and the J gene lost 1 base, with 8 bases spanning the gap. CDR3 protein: CASVDRNTEAFF. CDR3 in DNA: TGTGCCAGCGTAGACAGGAACACTGAAGCTTTCTTT.

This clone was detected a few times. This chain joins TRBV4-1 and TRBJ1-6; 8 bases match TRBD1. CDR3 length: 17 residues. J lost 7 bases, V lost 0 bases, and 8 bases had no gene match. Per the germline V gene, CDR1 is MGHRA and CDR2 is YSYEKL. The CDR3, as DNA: TGCGCCAGCAGCCAAGATAGGCACAGGGGGGAAAATTCACCCCTCCACTTT. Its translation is CASSQDRHRGENSPLHF.

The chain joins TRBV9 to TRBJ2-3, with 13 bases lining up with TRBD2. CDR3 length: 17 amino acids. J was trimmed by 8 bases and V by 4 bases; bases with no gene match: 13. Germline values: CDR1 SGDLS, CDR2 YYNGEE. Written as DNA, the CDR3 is TGTGCCAGCAGCCTAACGTCCACTAGCGGGGGGGCAGTTACGCAGTATTTT. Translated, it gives CASSLTSTSGGAVTQYF. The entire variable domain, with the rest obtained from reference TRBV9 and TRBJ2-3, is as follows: DSGVTQTPKHLITATGQRVTLRCSPRSGDLSVYWYQQSLDQGLQFLIQYYNGEERAKGNILERFSAQQFPDLHSELNLSSLELGDSALYFCASSLTSTSGGAVTQYFGPGTRLTVL.

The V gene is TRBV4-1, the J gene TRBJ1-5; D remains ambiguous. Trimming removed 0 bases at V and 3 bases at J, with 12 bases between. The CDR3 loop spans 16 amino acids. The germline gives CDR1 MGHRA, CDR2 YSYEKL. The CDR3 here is CASSQDLKRDNQPQHF. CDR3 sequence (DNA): TGCGCCAGCAGCCAAGATCTGAAGAGGGACAATCAGCCCCAGCATTTT.

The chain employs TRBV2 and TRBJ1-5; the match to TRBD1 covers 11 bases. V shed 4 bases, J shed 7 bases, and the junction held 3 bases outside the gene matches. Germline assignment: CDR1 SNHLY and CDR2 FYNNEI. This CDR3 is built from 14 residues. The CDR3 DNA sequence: TGTGCCAGCAGTGGGACAGGGGGCATGCAGCCCCAGCATTTT. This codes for CASSGTGGMQPQHF.

The CDR3 is CAWRRDYTEAFF. CDR3 bases: TGTGCCTGGAGAAGGGACTACACTGAAGCTTTCTTT. This sequence joins TRBV30 and TRBJ1-1; a weak D match, TRBD1 (5 bases). CDR3 length: 12 amino acids. The V end lost 3 bases, the J end lost 3 bases, and 8 bases lay between the germline ends. Germline-derived CDR1 and CDR2 are GTSNPN and SVGIG (reference sequence).

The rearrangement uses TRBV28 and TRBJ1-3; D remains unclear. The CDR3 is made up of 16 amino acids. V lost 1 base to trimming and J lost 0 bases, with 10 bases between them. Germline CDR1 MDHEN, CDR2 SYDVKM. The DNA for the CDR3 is TGTGCCAGCAGTTTATCCACAGTTCACTCTGGAAACACCATATATTTT. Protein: CASSLSTVHSGNTIYF.